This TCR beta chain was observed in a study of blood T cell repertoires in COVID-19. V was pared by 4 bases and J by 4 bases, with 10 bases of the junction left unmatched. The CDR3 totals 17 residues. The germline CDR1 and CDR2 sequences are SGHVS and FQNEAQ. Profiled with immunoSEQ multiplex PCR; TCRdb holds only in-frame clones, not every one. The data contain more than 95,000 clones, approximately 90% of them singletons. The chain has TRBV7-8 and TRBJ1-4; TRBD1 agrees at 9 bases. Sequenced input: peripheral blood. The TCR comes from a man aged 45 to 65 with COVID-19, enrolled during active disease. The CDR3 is CASSSTGTGTYNEKLFF. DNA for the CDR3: TGTGCCAGCAGCTCCACCGGGACAGGGACATATAATGAAAAACTGTTTTTT.